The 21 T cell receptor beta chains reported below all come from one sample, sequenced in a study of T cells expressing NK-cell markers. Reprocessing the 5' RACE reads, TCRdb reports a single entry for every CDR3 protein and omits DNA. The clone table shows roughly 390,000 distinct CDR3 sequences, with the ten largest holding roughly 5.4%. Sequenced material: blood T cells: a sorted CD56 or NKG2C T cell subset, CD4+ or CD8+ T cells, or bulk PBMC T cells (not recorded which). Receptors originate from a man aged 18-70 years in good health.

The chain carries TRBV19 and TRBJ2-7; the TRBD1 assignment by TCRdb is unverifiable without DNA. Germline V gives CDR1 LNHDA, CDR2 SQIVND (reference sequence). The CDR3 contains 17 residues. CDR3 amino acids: CASSKMLMGQGVYEQYF.

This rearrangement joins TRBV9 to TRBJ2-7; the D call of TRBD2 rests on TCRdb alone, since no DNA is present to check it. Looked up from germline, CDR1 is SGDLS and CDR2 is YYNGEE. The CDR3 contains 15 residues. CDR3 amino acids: CASSVGTSGVYEQYF. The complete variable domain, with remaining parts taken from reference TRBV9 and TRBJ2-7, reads DSGVTQTPKHLITATGQRVTLRCSPRSGDLSVYWYQQSLDQGLQFLIQYYNGEERAKGNILERFSAQQFPDLHSELNLSSLELGDSALYFCASSVGTSGVYEQYFGPGTRLTVT.

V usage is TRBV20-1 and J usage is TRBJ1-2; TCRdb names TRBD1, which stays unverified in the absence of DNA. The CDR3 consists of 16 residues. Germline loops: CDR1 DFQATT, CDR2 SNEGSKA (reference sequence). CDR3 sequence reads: CSARDAGHLSNYGYTF.

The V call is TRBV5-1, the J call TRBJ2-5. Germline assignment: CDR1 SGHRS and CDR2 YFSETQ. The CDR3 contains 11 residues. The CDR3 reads CASSLVETQYF.

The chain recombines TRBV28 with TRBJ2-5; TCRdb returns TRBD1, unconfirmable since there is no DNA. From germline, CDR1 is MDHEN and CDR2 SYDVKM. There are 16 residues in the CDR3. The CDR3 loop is CASSLGGGGRQETQYF. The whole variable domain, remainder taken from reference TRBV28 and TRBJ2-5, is DVKVTQSSRYLVKRTGEKVFLECVQDMDHENMFWYRQDPGLGLRLIYFSYDVKMKEKGDIPEGYSVSREKKERFSLILESASTNQTSMYLCASSLGGGGRQETQYFGPGTRLLVL.

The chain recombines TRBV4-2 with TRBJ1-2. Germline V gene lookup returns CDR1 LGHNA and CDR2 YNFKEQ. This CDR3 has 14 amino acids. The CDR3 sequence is CASSQGSVRSGYTF.

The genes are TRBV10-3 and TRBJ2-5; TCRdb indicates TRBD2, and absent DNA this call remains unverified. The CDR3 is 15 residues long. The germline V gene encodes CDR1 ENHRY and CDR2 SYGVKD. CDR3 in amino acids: CAISEEVGREETQYF.

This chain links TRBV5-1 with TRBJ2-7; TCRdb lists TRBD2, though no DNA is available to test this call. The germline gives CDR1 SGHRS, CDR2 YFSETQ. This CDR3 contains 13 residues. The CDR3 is CASRLSGGYEQYF.

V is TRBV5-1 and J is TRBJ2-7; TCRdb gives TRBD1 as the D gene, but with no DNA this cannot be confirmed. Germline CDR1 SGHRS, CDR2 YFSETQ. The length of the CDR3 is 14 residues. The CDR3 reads CASSSRDRGREQYF.

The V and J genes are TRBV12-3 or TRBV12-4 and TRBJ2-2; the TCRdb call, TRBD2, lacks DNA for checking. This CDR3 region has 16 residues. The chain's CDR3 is CASSLDYRRGAGELFF.

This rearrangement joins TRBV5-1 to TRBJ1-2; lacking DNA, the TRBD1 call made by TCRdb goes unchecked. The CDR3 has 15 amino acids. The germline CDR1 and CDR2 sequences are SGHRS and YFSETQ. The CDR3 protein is CASSLGMTGGYGYTF.

The CDR3: CASSEARLANRYEQYF. V and J are TRBV2 and TRBJ2-7. CDR1 SNHLY and CDR2 FYNNEI come from the germline V gene. This CDR3 has 16 amino acids.

Here the CDR3 reads CASGNGGTEAFF. The rearrangement joins TRBV5-1 to TRBJ1-1; TCRdb's D gene call, TRBD1, goes unchecked for lack of DNA. This CDR3 comprises 12 residues. Germline V gene lookup returns CDR1 SGHRS and CDR2 YFSETQ.

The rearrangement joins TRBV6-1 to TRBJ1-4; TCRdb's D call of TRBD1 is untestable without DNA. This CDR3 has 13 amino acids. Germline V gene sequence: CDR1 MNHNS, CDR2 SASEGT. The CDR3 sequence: CASRRGLGEKLFF.

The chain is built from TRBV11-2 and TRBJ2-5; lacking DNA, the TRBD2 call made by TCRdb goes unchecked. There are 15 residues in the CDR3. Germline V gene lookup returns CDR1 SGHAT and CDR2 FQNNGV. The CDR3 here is CASSLTSGGEKTQYF.

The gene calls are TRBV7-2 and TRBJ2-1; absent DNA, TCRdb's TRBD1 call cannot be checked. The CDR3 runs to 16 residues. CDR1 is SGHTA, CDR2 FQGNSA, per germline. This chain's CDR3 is CASSRQSQGAYNEQFF.

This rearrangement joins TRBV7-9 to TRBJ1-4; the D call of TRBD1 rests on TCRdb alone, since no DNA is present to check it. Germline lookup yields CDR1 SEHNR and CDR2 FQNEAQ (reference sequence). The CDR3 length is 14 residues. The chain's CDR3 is CASSPQGGHEKLFF.

The CDR3 loop is CASSPLGTGDDRYGYTF. The chain has TRBV18 and TRBJ1-2; absent DNA, TCRdb's TRBD1 call cannot be checked. The CDR3 is made up of 17 amino acids. CDR1 is KGHSH and CDR2 is LQKENI in the germline V gene.

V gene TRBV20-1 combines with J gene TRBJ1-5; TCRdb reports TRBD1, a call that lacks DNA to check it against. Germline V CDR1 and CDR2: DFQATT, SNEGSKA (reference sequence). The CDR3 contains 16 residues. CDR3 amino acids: CSAPLRGGYSNQPQHF.

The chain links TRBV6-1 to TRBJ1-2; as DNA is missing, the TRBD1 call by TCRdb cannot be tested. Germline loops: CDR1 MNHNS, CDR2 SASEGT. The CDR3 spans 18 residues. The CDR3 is CASSPGGVSHGSNYGYTF.

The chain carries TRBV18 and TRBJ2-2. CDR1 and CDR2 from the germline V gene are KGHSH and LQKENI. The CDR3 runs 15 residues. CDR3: CASSPRPTNTGELFF.